Described below is a single T cell receptor beta chain sequence and its context. What it recognizes is unknown. This record comes from a study of long-term antiretroviral therapy in people with HIV. Study-level points and caveats: Clones that expanded before ART (that is, prior to treatment) dominated the repertoire at all time points. Control repertoires displayed wider CDR3 length ranges than the HIV repertoires. The study found that diversity rose after ART but stayed below transplant donor controls.

Per donor, a minimum of one pre-ART and a minimum of two post-ART PBMC samples were available. Researchers report immunoSEQ v3.0 was run at survey level. Profiling relied on immunoSEQ multiplex PCR, and the TCRdb table lists in-frame clones only, not all of them. The sample includes about 23,000 clones, under 85% of them seen just once. CDR1 is MNHEY, CDR2 SVGAGI, per germline. Trimming shortened V by 4 bases and J by 0 bases, and 8 bases separated the two germline ends. CDR3 length: 14 residues. This chain joins TRBV6-5 and TRBJ2-3; D not resolved. This TCR came from a man over 45 with HIV. Sequenced here: unsorted PBMCs, sampled 0.4 years after starting antiretroviral therapy. CDR3 residues: CASSFSASTDTQYF. The CDR3 DNA is TGTGCCAGCAGTTTCTCCGCAAGCACAGATACGCAGTATTTT.